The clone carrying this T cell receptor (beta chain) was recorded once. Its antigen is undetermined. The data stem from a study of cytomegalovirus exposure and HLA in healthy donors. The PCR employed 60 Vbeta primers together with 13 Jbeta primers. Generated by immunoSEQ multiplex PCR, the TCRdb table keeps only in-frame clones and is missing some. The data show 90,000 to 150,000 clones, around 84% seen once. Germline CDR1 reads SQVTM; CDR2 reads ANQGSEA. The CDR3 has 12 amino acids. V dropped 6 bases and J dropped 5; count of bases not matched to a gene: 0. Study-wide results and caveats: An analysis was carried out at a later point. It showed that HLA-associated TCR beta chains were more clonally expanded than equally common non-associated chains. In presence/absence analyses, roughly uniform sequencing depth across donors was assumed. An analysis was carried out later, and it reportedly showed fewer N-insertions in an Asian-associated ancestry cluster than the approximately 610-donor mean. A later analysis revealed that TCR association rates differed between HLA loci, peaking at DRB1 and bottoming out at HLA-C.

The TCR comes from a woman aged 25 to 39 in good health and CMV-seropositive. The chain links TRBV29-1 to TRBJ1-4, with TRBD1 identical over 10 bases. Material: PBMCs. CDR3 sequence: CSVDRGNEKLFF. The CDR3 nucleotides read TGCAGCGTGGACAGGGGGAATGAAAAACTGTTTTTT. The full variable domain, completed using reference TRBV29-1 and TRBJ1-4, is SAVISQKPSRDICQRGTSLTIQCQVDSQVTMMFWYRQQPGQSLTLIATANQGSEATYESGFVIDKFPISRPNLTFSTLTVSNMSPEDSSIYLCSVDRGNEKLFFGSGTQLSVL.